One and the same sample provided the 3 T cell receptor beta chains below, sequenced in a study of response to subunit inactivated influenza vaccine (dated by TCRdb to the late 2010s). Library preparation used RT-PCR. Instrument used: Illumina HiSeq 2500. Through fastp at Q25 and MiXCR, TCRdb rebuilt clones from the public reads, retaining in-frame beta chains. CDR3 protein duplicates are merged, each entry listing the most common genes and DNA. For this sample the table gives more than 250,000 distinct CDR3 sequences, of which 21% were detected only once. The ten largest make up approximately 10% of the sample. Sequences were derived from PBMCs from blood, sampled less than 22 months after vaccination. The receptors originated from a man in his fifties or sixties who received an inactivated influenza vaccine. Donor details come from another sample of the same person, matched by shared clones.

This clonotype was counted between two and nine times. CDR3 sequence (DNA): TGTGCCAGCAGTGTGGACAGGGGGCAATATTCACCCCTCCACTTT. It is translated as CASSVDRGQYSPLHF. The genes are TRBV2 and TRBJ1-6; 11 bases map to TRBD1. The CDR3 spans 15 residues. With 4 bases clipped from V and 8 bases from J, the junction kept 4 bases outside the gene matches. Germline CDR1 reads SNHLY; CDR2 reads FYNNEI.

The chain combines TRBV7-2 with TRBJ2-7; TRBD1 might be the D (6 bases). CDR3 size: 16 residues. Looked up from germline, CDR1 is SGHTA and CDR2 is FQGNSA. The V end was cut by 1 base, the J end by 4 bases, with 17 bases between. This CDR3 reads CASSLGLRGGSYEQYF. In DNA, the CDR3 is TGTGCCAGCAGCTTAGGCCTCAGGGGTGGTTCGTACGAGCAGTACTTC.

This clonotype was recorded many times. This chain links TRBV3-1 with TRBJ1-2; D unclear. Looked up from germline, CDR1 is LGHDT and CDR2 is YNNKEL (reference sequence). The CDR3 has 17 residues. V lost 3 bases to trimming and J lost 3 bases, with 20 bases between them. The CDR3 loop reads CASSQVPIILSDYGYTF. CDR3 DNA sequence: TGTGCCAGCAGCCAGGTACCAATTATACTCAGCGACTATGGCTACACCTTC. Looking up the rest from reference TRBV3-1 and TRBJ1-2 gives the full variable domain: DTAVSQTPKYLVTQMGNDKSIKCEQNLGHDTMYWYKQDSKKFLKIMFSYNNKELIINETVPNRFSPKSPDKAHLNLHINSLELGDSAVYFCASSQVPIILSDYGYTFGSGTRLTVV.